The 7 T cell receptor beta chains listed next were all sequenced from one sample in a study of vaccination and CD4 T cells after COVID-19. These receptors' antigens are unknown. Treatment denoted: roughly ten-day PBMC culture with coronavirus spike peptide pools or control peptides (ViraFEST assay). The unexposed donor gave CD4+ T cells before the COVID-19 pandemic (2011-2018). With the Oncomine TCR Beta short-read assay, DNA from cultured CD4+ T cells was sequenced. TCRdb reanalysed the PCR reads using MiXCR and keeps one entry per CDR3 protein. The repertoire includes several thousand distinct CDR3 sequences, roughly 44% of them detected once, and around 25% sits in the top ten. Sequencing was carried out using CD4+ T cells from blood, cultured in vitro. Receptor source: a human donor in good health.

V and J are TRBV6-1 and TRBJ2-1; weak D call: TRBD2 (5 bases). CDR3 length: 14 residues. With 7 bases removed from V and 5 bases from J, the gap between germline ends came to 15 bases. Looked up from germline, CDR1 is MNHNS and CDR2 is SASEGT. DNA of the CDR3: TGTGCCAGCATGGCTAGCCTTACACACAATGAGCAGTTCTTC. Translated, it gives CASMASLTHNEQFF.

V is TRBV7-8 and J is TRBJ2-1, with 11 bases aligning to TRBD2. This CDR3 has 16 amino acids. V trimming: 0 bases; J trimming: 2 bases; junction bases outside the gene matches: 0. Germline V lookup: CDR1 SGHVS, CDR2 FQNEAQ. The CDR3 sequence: CASSLAGLAAYNEQFF. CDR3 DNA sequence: TGTGCCAGCAGCTTAGCGGGACTAGCGGCCTACAATGAGCAGTTCTTC.

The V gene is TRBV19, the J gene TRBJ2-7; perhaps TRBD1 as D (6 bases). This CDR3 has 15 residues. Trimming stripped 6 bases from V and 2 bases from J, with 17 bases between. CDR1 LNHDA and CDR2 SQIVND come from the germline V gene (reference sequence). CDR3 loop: CASSVQGRDTYEQYF. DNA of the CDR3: TGTGCCAGTAGCGTCCAGGGGCGCGATACCTACGAGCAGTACTTC.

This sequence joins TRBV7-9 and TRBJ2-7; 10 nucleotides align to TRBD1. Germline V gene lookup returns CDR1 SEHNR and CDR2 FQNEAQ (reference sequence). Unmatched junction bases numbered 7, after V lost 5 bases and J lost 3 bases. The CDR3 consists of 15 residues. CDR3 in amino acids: CASSATGTGVYEQYF. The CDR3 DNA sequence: TGTGCCAGCAGCGCTACCGGGACAGGGGTCTACGAGCAGTACTTC.

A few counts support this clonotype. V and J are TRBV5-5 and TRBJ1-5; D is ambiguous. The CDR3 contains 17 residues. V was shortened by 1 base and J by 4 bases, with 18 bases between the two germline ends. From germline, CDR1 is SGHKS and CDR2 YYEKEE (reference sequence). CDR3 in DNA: TGTGCCAGCAGCTTGTTGCCAGGCAACCAGGATAATCAGCCCCAGCATTTT. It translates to CASSLLPGNQDNQPQHF.

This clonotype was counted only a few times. The CDR3 sequence is CASSADRASPSTDTQYF. Written as DNA, the CDR3 is TGTGCCAGCAGTGCAGACCGGGCGTCACCCTCCACAGATACGCAGTATTTT. The rearrangement links TRBV2 to TRBJ2-3; no clear D gene. The V end was cut by 4 bases, the J end by 2 bases, with 19 bases between. Germline V gene data show CDR1 as SNHLY and CDR2 as FYNNEI. This CDR3 contains 17 residues.

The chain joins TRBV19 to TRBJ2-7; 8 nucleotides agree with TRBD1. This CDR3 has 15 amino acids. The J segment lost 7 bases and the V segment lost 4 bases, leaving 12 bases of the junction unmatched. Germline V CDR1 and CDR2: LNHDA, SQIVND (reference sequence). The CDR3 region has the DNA TGTGCCAGTAGTAAGCCGGGACAGGAGATACTGGAGCAGTACTTC. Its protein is CASSKPGQEILEQYF.